What follows is one T cell receptor beta chain and its context. This clone's antigen is unknown. No quality values exist for individual bases; no much larger clone is one base distant. This sample was included in a study of vaccination effects on CD4 cells after COVID-19 (dated 2022 in TCRdb). For the wider study: To identify antigen-specific CD4+ T cell clonotypes by their expansion, the ViraFEST assay first stimulated PBMC with viral peptide pools and then applied TCR sequencing. Post-vaccine samples across the study were collected a median of 72 days after the second dose, with a range of 14 to 241. Each well held more than 1.5 million PBMC cultured in IMDM containing roughly 4.9% human AB serum, approximately 10 IU/ml IL-2 and gentamicin, along with 8 to 10 ug/ml peptides. In both COVID-19 convalescent patients and infection-naive vaccine recipients, the study compared SARS-CoV-2 spike-specific CD4+ TCR repertoires from before mRNA vaccination with those from after it. Altogether, some 11 COVID-19 convalescent patients and a few SARS-CoV-2-naive healthy vaccine recipients made up the full study. The Oncomine TCR Beta short-read assay on an Illumina iSeq 100 was used to sequence cultures from other donors in the study. General study outcomes and caveats: In healthy vaccine recipients, vaccine-induced clones were almost all SARS-CoV-2 mono-reactive, with only 1 of 255 cross-reactive with common cold coronaviruses. The study was limited by a small number of convalescent patients and lacked early post-infection timepoints. Marked clonal contraction was observed in both infection-induced and vaccine-induced clones at late post-vaccination timepoints, consistent with waning T cell responses.

Receptors were amplified or captured by the immunoSEQ multiplex PCR assay. DNA from the cultured and isolated CD4+ T cells underwent TCR beta CDR3 sequencing. As for the authors' bioinformatics: Non-productive TCR sequences were removed and reads were trimmed to the CDR3 region, keeping CDR3s of at least 7 amino acids. The MANAFEST web app was used to pick out antigen-specific clonotypes by comparing their expansion in peptide wells with that in reference cultures. To count as positive, a clone had to show expansion at FDR<0.05 compared with the reference and with all other wells, an odds ratio above 5, and a frequency above 0.1% in two replicate wells. A clonotype was called cross-reactive if it was significantly expanded both in SARS-CoV-2 spike wells and in at least one common cold coronavirus spike condition. Levenshtein distance calculated with the stringdist R package was used to assess CDR3 similarity, and unrooted trees were constructed with ape in R 3.6.1. Entries here come from immuneACCESS through TCRdb and include only in-frame sequences with V and J called. Some clones fail to appear in such tables; in the studies checked, an unresolved V gene covers under half of the shortfall, and the cause of the remainder is unknown. D and trimming come from the DNA, and the V and J calls and clone size come from that table. Here the sample has 57,000 or so clones; approximately 80% occur a single time. 4.3% of the sample rests with the top ten.

The CDR3 holds 14 amino acids from the cysteine to the phenylalanine. Only the CDR3 portion is preserved as DNA: 42 bases, with reading frame beginning at the first base. The V end loses 6 bases and the J end loses 0 bases, and a stretch of 9 bases separates them. CDR1 SNHLY and CDR2 FYNNEI are derived from the germline V gene. After around ten days of culture, CD4+ T cells were isolated with the EasySep CD4+ T cell isolation kit. Participants received two doses of either the BNT162b2 or the mRNA-1273 mRNA SARS-CoV-2 vaccine. Healthy vaccine recipients had no prior SARS-CoV-2 infection, confirmed by negative nucleocapsid antibodies before and after vaccination. Half of the culture medium was replaced with fresh IL-2-containing medium on days 3 and 7. Unless noted otherwise, every peptide stimulation condition was grown in triplicate wells. Using Ficoll-Paque Plus gradient centrifugation, PBMC were separated from whole blood and then either used fresh or cryopreserved at -140C. Genomic DNA was extracted from cultured CD4+ T cells with the QIAamp micro DNA kit.

The material sequenced was CD4+ T cells from PBMCs cultured without peptide, taken after COVID-19 vaccination. The chain is made from TRBV2 and TRBJ1-3, with a weak D call of TRBD1 (5 bases match). The clonotype originates from a human donor who received a COVID-19 vaccine. The DNA reads as follows: TGTGCCAGCAGGGCTGGGACCTCTGGAAACACCATATATTTT. The resulting protein is CASRAGTSGNTIYF.